This T cell receptor (beta chain) is from a study of blood T cell repertoires in COVID-19. Study at large: Collection of acute and convalescent COVID-19 samples took place in the United States, Italy and Spain. In each case, the material was cDNA or gDNA derived from T cells, B-cell-depleted T cells, or PBMCs.

CDR1 MNHEY and CDR2 SVGEGT come from the germline V gene. The ends lost 2 bases at V and 5 bases at J; junction bases unmatched: 12. This CDR3 region has 17 residues. Original processing methods: Nucleated cell counts were estimated from reference gene primer amplification. Data came from immunoSEQ multiplex PCR; TCRdb stores just in-frame clones and leaves some out. V, J and clone size reflect that table, while D and trimming were determined from the DNA. The sample holds under 250,000 clones, around 80% seen once. Sequences were obtained from peripheral blood. The receptor comes from a woman in her thirties or forties with acute or convalescent COVID-19. The chain combines TRBV6-2 or TRBV6-3 with TRBJ2-7; 10 bases fit TRBD2. The CDR3 spells CASSYPDELAGINEQYF. The CDR3 nucleotides are TGTGCCAGCAGTTACCCAGACGAACTAGCGGGAATCAACGAGCAGTACTTC.